Below, 30 T cell receptor beta chains from the same sample are listed, as sequenced in a study of blood T cell repertoires in COVID-19. Here immunoSEQ multiplex PCR was the method, and the copy in TCRdb shows in-frame clones only, minus some. Among about 170,000 clones listed, about four fifths were seen once. The sequenced material came from peripheral blood. The receptor source for this set is a human donor with acute or convalescent COVID-19. The donor label of this sample is uncertain.

This clone was seen at least ten times. This chain uses TRBV19 with TRBJ2-1; 7 bases are shared with TRBD1. Germline CDR1 is LNHDA and CDR2 is SQIVND (reference sequence). The CDR3 contains 18 residues. V lost 2 bases and J lost 8; bases outside the gene matches: 18. CDR3 residues: CASSIRSTGFSKPHEQFF. CDR3 DNA sequence: TGTGCCAGTAGTATAAGGTCGACAGGGTTTTCGAAACCTCATGAGCAGTTCTTC.

The rearrangement links TRBV6-5 to TRBJ1-5, with 10 bases matching TRBD1. This CDR3 region has 15 residues. Germline trimming cut 6 bases from V and 5 bases from J; bases unmatched to any gene: 7. Germline assignment: CDR1 MNHEY and CDR2 SVGAGI. The CDR3 is CASSLAGTGDQPQHF. The CDR3 DNA reads TGTGCCAGCAGCCTTGCCGGGACAGGGGATCAGCCCCAGCATTTT.

The rearrangement links TRBV5-4 to TRBJ1-3, with no clear D. Germline V CDR1 and CDR2: SGHNT, YYREEE (reference sequence). V was clipped by 3 bases and J by 2 bases, with 18 bases between them. The CDR3 contains 17 residues. DNA for the CDR3: TGTGCCAGCAGCTCGGGTGGTAGCAGCCAAACTGGAAACACCATATATTTT. It codes for CASSSGGSSQTGNTIYF. The full variable domain, its missing parts supplied by reference TRBV5-4 and TRBJ1-3, is ETGVTQSPTHLIKTRGQQVTLRCSSQSGHNTVSWYQQALGQGPQFIFQYYREEENGRGNFPPRFSGLQFPNYSSELNVNALELDDSALYLCASSSGGSSQTGNTIYFGEGSWLTVV.

V gene TRBV19 combines with J gene TRBJ1-4, with D possibly TRBD1 on 6 matching bases. V lost 5 bases, J lost 2 bases, and 12 bases lay in between. Germline V gives CDR1 LNHDA, CDR2 SQIVND (reference sequence). The length of the CDR3 is 15 residues. As DNA, the CDR3 is TGTGCCAGTAGTTCGCCAGGGGCCACTAATGAAAAACTGTTTTTT. Residues: CASSSPGATNEKLFF.

The chain couples TRBV19 to TRBJ2-7; 7 bases are a match to TRBD2. CDR1 is LNHDA and CDR2 is SQIVND in the germline V gene (reference sequence). The CDR3 extends over 14 amino acids. V was pared by 4 bases and J by 4 bases, with 7 bases of the junction left unmatched. The CDR3 nucleotides read TGTGCCAGTAGTAGGGGACTACCACAGTACGAGCAGTACTTC. It translates to CASSRGLPQYEQYF.

This sequence joins TRBV6-5 and TRBJ2-1, with TRBD2 as a possible D gene (6 bases). Germline V gives CDR1 MNHEY, CDR2 SVGAGI. The CDR3 has 15 residues. Trimming stripped 4 bases from V and 0 bases from J, with 10 bases between. In DNA form, the CDR3 reads TGTGCCAGCAGTTCCCTAGCGTACTCCTACAATGAGCAGTTCTTC. As protein: CASSSLAYSYNEQFF.

The chain links TRBV2 to TRBJ1-1, with 9 bases aligning to TRBD1. V lost 6 bases to trimming and J lost 12 bases; unmatched junction nucleotides: 5. The germline gives CDR1 SNHLY, CDR2 FYNNEI. This CDR3 is built from 11 residues. CDR3 DNA: TGTGCCAGCAGCTGGGACAGGGAGACTTTCTTT. Its translation: CASSWDRETFF.

The chain carries TRBV3-1 (or the pseudogene TRBV3-2) and TRBJ2-4; 8 bases match TRBD2. Looked up from germline, CDR1 is LGHDT and CDR2 is YNNKEL (reference sequence). Trimming at V came to 4 bases and at J to 6 bases, leaving 5 bases not matched to a gene. There are 14 residues in the CDR3. The CDR3 DNA reads as TGTGCCAGCAGCCTGACTAGCGCAACAAACATTCAGTACTTC. Protein sequence: CASSLTSATNIQYF.

Here the CDR3 DNA reads TGTGCCAGCAGTCAGGCTAGCGGAATTAATACGCAGTATTTT. It encodes CASSQASGINTQYF. The chain employs TRBV28 and TRBJ2-3, with 7 positions matching TRBD2. Germline trimming cut 5 bases from V and 7 bases from J; bases unmatched to any gene: 9. The CDR3 contains 14 residues. The germline CDR1 and CDR2 sequences are MDHEN and SYDVKM.

This clone was seen just once. V and J are TRBV7-9 and TRBJ2-2; D unclear. Germline-derived CDR1 and CDR2 are SEHNR and FQNEAQ (reference sequence). The CDR3 is 14 residues long. V was shortened by 4 bases and J by 4 bases, with 10 bases between the two germline ends. The CDR3 is CASSSRTSTGELFF. The CDR3 bases are TGTGCCAGCAGCTCCCGAACATCCACCGGGGAGCTGTTTTTT.

The genes are TRBV5-4 and TRBJ1-2, with TRBD1 matching 7 bases. J was trimmed by 8 bases and V by 3 bases; bases with no gene match: 7. In germline, CDR1 is SGHNT, CDR2 YYREEE (reference sequence). The CDR3 runs to 13 residues. The CDR3 DNA reads TGTGCCAGCAGCTCACAGGGGAGACAGGGCTACACCTTC. It is translated as CASSSQGRQGYTF.

The V and J genes are TRBV12-1 and TRBJ2-1; the table assigns TRBD2, which was not confirmed against the DNA. TRBV12-1 is described as a pseudogene. The CDR3 extends over 16 amino acids. The CDR3 DNA is TGTGCCAGCAGCTTATGGGACGCGGAGGGGCACAATGAGCAGTTCTTC. This codes for CASSLWDAEGHNEQFF.

With respect to this clone: One end of the junction does not line up with germline, which may come from a read error. J is TRBJ1-2 and V is TRBV11-2; 7 nucleotides agree with TRBD1. The CDR3 consists of 14 residues. From germline, CDR1 is SGHAT and CDR2 FQNNGV. CDR3 sequence reads: CASSRGGTDYRYTF. The DNA for the CDR3 is TGTGCCAGCAGCCGAGGGGGGACAGACTATCGCTACACCTTC.

The chain links TRBV5-6 to TRBJ1-4; 11 bases line up with TRBD1. Germline trimming cut 4 bases from V and 5 bases from J; bases unmatched to any gene: 7. Germline CDR1 reads SGHDT; CDR2 reads YYEEEE. There are 16 residues in the CDR3. The CDR3 loop is CASSAGTGGWNEKLFF. The CDR3 DNA follows: TGTGCCAGCAGCGCCGGGACAGGGGGTTGGAATGAAAAACTGTTTTTT.

The V gene is TRBV4-1, the J gene TRBJ1-5, with D tentatively TRBD1 (5 bases). Between the trimmed V and J ends, which lost 3 bases and 0 bases, there was a span of 15 bases. The germline V gene encodes CDR1 MGHRA and CDR2 YSYEKL. The CDR3 is made up of 17 amino acids. The DNA for the CDR3 is TGCGCCAGCAGCCAGCCCCAGGGAGGCAATAGCAATCAGCCCCAGCATTTT. Translating gives CASSQPQGGNSNQPQHF.

The chain employs TRBV11-2 and TRBJ1-2; D possibly corresponds to TRBD1 (6 bases). V dropped 2 bases and J dropped 0 bases, with 10 bases sitting between them. CDR1 and CDR2 from the germline V gene are SGHAT and FQNNGV. This CDR3 has 15 residues. CDR3 region: CASSLPTGANYGYTF. CDR3 coding DNA: TGTGCCAGCAGCTTACCGACAGGAGCTAACTATGGCTACACCTTC.

This chain connects TRBV18 to TRBJ1-5; perhaps TRBD1 as D (5 bases). CDR3 length: 14 amino acids. V gave up 3 bases and J gave up 2 bases, with 8 bases separating them. Germline values: CDR1 KGHSH, CDR2 LQKENI. DNA of the CDR3: TGTGCCAGCTCACCGCAACAGGGCAATCAGCCCCAGCATTTT. As protein: CASSPQQGNQPQHF. Filled out from reference TRBV18 and TRBJ1-5, the complete variable domain reads NAGVMQNPRHLVRRRGQEARLRCSPMKGHSHVYWYRQLPEEGLKFMVYLQKENIIDESGMPKERFSAEFPKEGPSILRIQQVVRGDSAAYFCASSPQQGNQPQHFGDGTRLSIL.

The gene calls are TRBV30 and TRBJ1-1; TRBD1 matches at 8 bases. The CDR3 is 13 amino acids. Looked up from germline, CDR1 is GTSNPN and CDR2 is SVGIG (reference sequence). Trimming took 5 bases from V and 1 from J; bases not matched to a gene: 3. CDR3 sequence: CAWEQGANTEAFF. CDR3 bases: TGTGCCTGGGAGCAGGGGGCGAACACTGAAGCTTTCTTT.

The chain uses TRBV6-5 and TRBJ2-1, with a possible D match to TRBD1 (5 bases). The CDR3 consists of 14 residues. Trimming shortened V by 5 bases and J by 7 bases, and 15 bases separated the two germline ends. The germline V gene has CDR1 MNHEY and CDR2 SVGAGI. Here the CDR3 DNA reads TGTGCCAGCAGTCCCGCCCAGGGATTAAATGAGCAGTTCTTC. Translation: CASSPAQGLNEQFF.

This sequence joins TRBV19 and TRBJ2-3, with 8 bases that match TRBD1. Germline assignment: CDR1 LNHDA and CDR2 SQIVND (reference sequence). The length of the CDR3 is 16 residues. J lost 2 bases, V lost 5 bases, and 9 bases had no gene match. The CDR3 DNA sequence: TGTGCCAGTAGTCCCGGGACAGGTTGGGACACAGATACGCAGTATTTT. This translates into CASSPGTGWDTDTQYF.

V gene TRBV28 combines with J gene TRBJ2-7; 10 positions agree with TRBD2. The CDR3 loop spans 16 amino acids. Unmatched junction bases numbered 10, after V lost 4 bases and J lost 4 bases. Germline CDR1 and CDR2: MDHEN and SYDVKM. CDR3: CASSSPSGSSAYEQYF. As DNA, the CDR3 is TGTGCCAGCAGTTCGCCTAGCGGGAGCTCCGCGTACGAGCAGTACTTC.

The J gene is TRBJ2-3, the V gene TRBV11-2; D perhaps matches TRBD2 (5 bases). V shed 0 bases and J shed 6 bases, with 10 bases lying between them. Germline-derived CDR1 and CDR2 are SGHAT and FQNNGV. There are 14 residues in the CDR3. The CDR3 protein is CASSLDLASDTQYF. The CDR3 nucleotides are TGTGCCAGCAGCTTAGATTTAGCGTCGGATACGCAGTATTTT.

V and J are TRBV14 and TRBJ1-4; D is undetermined. V lost 4 bases and J lost 10, with 19 bases in between. The germline V gene encodes CDR1 SGHDN and CDR2 FVKESK. This CDR3 has 15 residues. DNA of the CDR3: TGTGCCAGCAGCCCCTGGACCCAGGTTGCGGGAAAACTGTTTTTT. Amino acid sequence: CASSPWTQVAGKLFF.

The chain links TRBV4-1 to TRBJ1-1; 9 nucleotides match TRBD1. Germline-derived CDR1 and CDR2 are MGHRA and YSYEKL. The V gene end was trimmed by 3 bases and the J gene end by 5 bases; junction bases not matched to a gene: 7. The CDR3 runs 15 residues. In DNA form, the CDR3 reads TGCGCCAGCAGCCACTCTCGGACAGGGGAAACTGAAGCTTTCTTT. Its translation: CASSHSRTGETEAFF.

This clone appeared once. This chain links TRBV14 with TRBJ2-1; D not certain. Trimming left V 4 bases short and J 10 bases short, with 11 bases between. The CDR3 spans 12 residues. Germline values: CDR1 SGHDN, CDR2 FVKESK. CDR3 sequence (DNA): TGTGCCAGCAGCCCCGCCGAGCCGGAGCAGTTCTTC. Its protein is CASSPAEPEQFF.

V gene TRBV5-1 combines with J gene TRBJ1-3, with 7 nucleotides matching TRBD1. Unmatched junction bases numbered 6, after V lost 4 bases and J lost 2 bases. The CDR3 is made up of 15 amino acids. Germline V gene lookup returns CDR1 SGHRS and CDR2 YFSETQ. CDR3 region: CASSLEGGTGNTIYF. The CDR3 nucleotides read TGCGCCAGCAGCCTCGAAGGGGGCACTGGAAACACCATATATTTT.

With regard to this clone: This may be a read error: a much more frequent sequence differs by one nucleotide. The V gene is TRBV2, the J gene TRBJ2-2, with 8 bases identical to TRBD1. J lost 0 bases, V lost 6 bases, and 3 bases had no gene match. CDR1 is SNHLY, CDR2 FYNNEI, per germline. The CDR3 is 15 amino acids. The CDR3 protein is CASRATGANTGELFF. CDR3 DNA sequence: TGTGCCAGCAGGGCGACAGGGGCGAACACCGGGGAGCTGTTTTTT. Full variable domain (missing parts from reference TRBV2 and TRBJ2-2): EPEVTQTPSHQVTQMGQEVILRCVPISNHLYFYWYRQILGQKVEFLVSFYNNEISEKSEIFDDQFSVERPDGSNFTLKIRSTKLEDSAMYFCASRATGANTGELFFGEGSRLTVL.

This clone was counted a few times. This chain uses TRBV19 with TRBJ1-6; 8 nucleotides agree with TRBD1. The germline V gene encodes CDR1 LNHDA and CDR2 SQIVND (reference sequence). CDR3 size: 15 residues. The V and J ends lost 3 bases and 11 bases, in that order; junction bases with no gene match: 9. As DNA, the CDR3 is TGTGCCAGTAGTATTGGACAGGGCGAAGGGGCACCCCTCCACTTT. Translation gives CASSIGQGEGAPLHF. The full variable domain, completed using reference TRBV19 and TRBJ1-6, is DGGITQSPKYLFRKEGQNVTLSCEQNLNHDAMYWYRQDPGQGLRLIYYSQIVNDFQKGDIAEGYSVSREKKESFPLTVTSAQKNPTAFYLCASSIGQGEGAPLHFGNGTRLTVT.

This chain links TRBV11-2 with TRBJ2-2, with TRBD1 identical over 7 bases. The trim removed 6 bases at V and 2 bases at J, leaving 12 bases unmatched. CDR3 size: 17 residues. Germline CDR1 reads SGHAT; CDR2 reads FQNNGV. The CDR3: CASRGRPGQANTGELFF. CDR3 nucleotide sequence: TGTGCCAGCAGGGGACGCCCCGGACAGGCTAACACCGGGGAGCTGTTTTTT.

This chain connects TRBV5-1 to TRBJ1-2, with D possibly being TRBD1 (6 bases). In germline, CDR1 is SGHRS, CDR2 YFSETQ. The CDR3 consists of 14 residues. V lost 0 bases and J 4 bases, leaving 10 bases between the germline ends. CDR3 in DNA: TGCGCCAGCAGCTTGGCAGGGGAGGGCTATGGCTACACCTTC. It yields the protein CASSLAGEGYGYTF.